This TCR beta chain derives from a study of shared clonotypes between healthy human individuals (dated by TCRdb to 2020 to 2021). Regarding the study in general: A couple of women and three men aged 18 to 49 years were included in the cohort. Leukapheresis yielded between about 0.9 and 10 billion PBMCs per donor. To estimate repertoire size and how much clonotype sharing occurs between individuals, the study deeply sequenced the blood TCR repertoires of about five healthy adults. For each donor, three plates each were used for CD4 naive and CD4 memory, two plates were used for CD8 naive, and one plate was used for CD8 memory. To increase sequencing depth and limit assay-specific biases, TCR repertoire library preparation and sequencing were carried out by different laboratories using diverse techniques. Overall study outcomes, separate from this receptor: Rarefaction of sorted-subset datasets indicated incomplete sequencing despite the large sequencing depth. Pairwise subsampling led to the expectation that sequencing depth would affect the degree of clonotype sharing among donors. Naive subsets generally had larger estimated clonotype richness than memory subsets. Sharing across several donors was observed for roughly 5% of naive CD4, less than 4% of naive CD8, over 2% of memory CD4, and less than 0.45% of memory CD8 clonotypes. Sampling was restricted to blood, and TCR repertoires in tissues likely differ from the TCR repertoires found in blood. Because the study included only a small number of donors, the genetic and exposure-history diversity represented was limited. Compared with non-shared clonotypes, clonotypes shared by all four sorted-subset donors had higher generation probabilities.

Details on this clone: The specificity of this receptor is unknown. The input lacks base qualities; no much larger clone sits a single base away.

Using the deep immunoSEQ assay, TCR CDR3 regions were amplified from genomic DNA by multiplex PCR. Extracted genomic DNA from each cell subset was distributed evenly across all wells of several immunoSEQ 96-well plates, and each plate was treated as a replicate. For sorted subsets, approximately 190 ng genomic DNA, equal to tens of thousands of T cell genomes, was loaded into each replicate PCR. Purified libraries were measured with a Qubit 3.0 fluorometer, size-checked on a Bioanalyzer 2100, and measured again with the KAPA Library Quantification kit. Every immunoSEQ 96-well plate was sequenced on a dedicated single-read 150-cycle Illumina NextSeq 550 flow cell. As for the original processing: Because the immunoSEQ output included only junctional sequences and no quality scores, the filtering could not be the same as the filtering used for full-length reads. To assign V/J genes and CDR3, sequences were annotated against IMGT germline references using PyIR, a Python wrapper for IgBLAST v1.9. Any read was removed if the V/J assignment was weak (E-value above 1e-6), the CDR3 was missing, or the read contained stop codons, out-of-frame junctions, or ambiguous translated residues. V3J clonotypes were defined as sequences sharing the same inferred V gene, J gene, and CDR3 amino acid sequence. Percentage overlap between repertoires was computed as shared unique clonotypes divided by the size of the smaller repertoire. Three approaches were used to assess repertoire richness: RTK rarefaction, the Chao1 estimator, and Recon v2.1 estimates of unobserved clonotypes. Generation probabilities were computed with OLGA for all TCRbeta clonotypes obtained by the gDNA method from several donors. Imported from immuneACCESS, the table was reduced by TCRdb to in-frame sequences with V and J called. These copies leave out some clones; in studies compared against another copy, an unresolved V gene accounts for under half, and the cause of the remainder is not known. D and trimming were read from the DNA, whereas the V and J calls and clone size are those reported in that table. This sample gives 560,000 or so clones in total; 95% to 96% of them show up just once. The biggest ten clones account for around 0.1% of the sample.

CD8 naive samples were CD45RO-negative cells positively selected for CCR7, giving a CD45RA+CCR7+ population that excluded TemRA cells. Healthy HIV-negative adults with no recently reported acute infections or vaccinations were included as donors. Every donor was a Caucasian adult living in Nashville, Tennessee, USA. Blood was obtained by leukapheresis, after which PBMCs were separated by Ficoll-Histopaque density gradient centrifugation and cryopreserved in liquid nitrogen vapor phase. Analytical flow cytometry was used to check the purity and quantity of every magnetically sorted T cell population. Each sorted fraction had its genomic DNA isolated and then quantified by UV absorbance on a Nanodrop 2000c. Sample: naive CD8+ T cells sorted from blood. The cell subset or site label for this specimen denotes: CD45RA+CCR7+. The origin of this receptor is a woman in her twenties or thirties in good health.

This receptor carries the CDR3 CSVEDLEIYGYTF. The DNA sequence is as follows: TGCAGCGTTGAAGATTTAGAGATCTATGGCTACACCTTC. The chain employs TRBV29-1 and TRBJ1-2, with no reliable assignment of the D segment. CDR1 and CDR2 were assigned from the germline V gene as SQVTM and ANQGSEA. V drops 0 bases and J drops 4 bases, leaving 9 bases in between. Reading from cysteine to phenylalanine, the CDR3 counts 13 amino acids. CDR3 DNA is the only sequence kept; it has 39 bases, read in frame from the first base.